Sequencing of this TCR beta chain was carried out in a study of blood T cell repertoires in COVID-19. Original handling: From reference gene primer amplification, estimates of nucleated cell counts were derived. Only in-frame clones appear in the TCRdb table, and some are missing; sequencing was by immunoSEQ multiplex PCR. That table furnishes V, J and clone size, whereas the DNA furnished D and trimming. Among more than 150,000 clones, 80% to 85% were seen once, and the ten largest hold roughly 6.1%. J was trimmed by 7 bases and V by 0 bases; bases with no gene match: 9. Per germline, CDR1 LGHDT and CDR2 YNNKEL (reference sequence). The CDR3 loop spans 15 amino acids.

The sample was peripheral blood. This chain uses TRBV3-1 (or the pseudogene TRBV3-2) with TRBJ2-7, with 7 bases aligning to TRBD2. The source is a woman aged 40-49 years with acute or convalescent COVID-19. The DNA for the CDR3 is TGTGCCAGCAGCCAAGATCGGGACTATCAACGGGAGCAGTACTTC. Encoded protein: CASSQDRDYQREQYF.